These T cell receptor beta chains were read from a single sample in a study of Ad26.COV2.S vaccination and SARS-CoV-2 variants. Here immunoSEQ multiplex PCR was the method, and the copy in TCRdb shows in-frame clones only, minus some. The sample lists fewer than 300,000 clones; 87% were seen once. The material was peripheral blood, obtained in a trial of Ad26.COV2.S vaccine versus placebo. Receptors were obtained from a person between 18 and 65 years old who received the Ad26.COV2.S COVID-19 vaccine or a placebo. The CDR3 runs from the conserved cysteine through the conserved F or W. D genes are given only for firm matches. The size field is filled for only some rows; it gives once, few, many or a size class.

d_call,j_call,v_call,clone_size,cdr3_aa,cdr3_nt
NA,TRBJ1-6,TRBV6-5,few,CASSYSITGSNSPLHF,TGTGCCAGCAGTTACTCGATAACGGGAAGTAATTCACCCCTCCACTTT
NA,TRBJ2-1,TRBV15,NA,CATRDSRVPYNEQFF,TGTGCCACCAGAGATAGCAGGGTCCCCTACAATGAGCAGTTCTTC
TRBD1,TRBJ2-2,TRBV4-1,NA,CASSRPTGPGELFF,TGCGCCAGCAGCCGCCCGACAGGGCCCGGGGAGCTGTTTTTT
TRBD1,TRBJ1-1,TRBV7-6,NA,CASSLEGGVGLMNTEAFF,TGTGCCAGCAGCTTAGAAGGGGGCGTCGGCCTAATGAACACTGAAGCTTTCTTT
TRBD1,TRBJ1-1,TRBV5-6,NA,CASRLGTEDTEAFF,TGTGCCAGCAGACTCGGGACAGAAGACACTGAAGCTTTCTTT
TRBD1,TRBJ2-1,TRBV6-5,NA,CASSSGTEIRNEQFF,TGTGCCAGCAGTTCCGGGACAGAGATTCGCAATGAGCAGTTCTTC
TRBD2,TRBJ2-5,TRBV6-6,once,CASSSREGRDNQYF,TGTGCCAGCAGTTCGCGGGAGGGCCGAGATAACCAGTACTTC
TRBD1,TRBJ2-5,TRBV14,NA,CASSSRTGATPLYQETQYF,TGTGCCAGCAGCTCCAGGACAGGGGCCACCCCGCTGTACCAAGAGACCCAGTACTTC
NA,TRBJ2-7,TRBV29-1,NA,CSVGRDTYEQYF,TGCAGCGTTGGGAGGGATACCTACGAGCAGTACTTC
NA,TRBJ2-2,TRBV18,NA,CASSPSANTGELFF,TGTGCCAGCTCACCATCGGCGAACACCGGGGAGCTGTTTTTT
TRBD1,TRBJ2-5,TRBV6-1,NA,CASSDLGGRETQYF,TGTGCCAGCAGTGATCTAGGGGGCCGGGAGACCCAGTACTTC
NA,TRBJ1-5,TRBV2,NA,CASREINRNQPQHF,TGTGCCAGCAGGGAAATTAACAGGAATCAGCCCCAGCATTTT
NA,TRBJ2-3,TRBV11-2,NA,CASSFTAGATDTQYF,TGTGCCAGCAGCTTTACGGCAGGGGCGACAGATACGCAGTATTTT
NA,TRBJ2-5,TRBV3-1/TRBV3-2,NA,CASSQELPIPDQETQYF,TGTGCCAGCAGCCAAGAGCTACCGATACCCGATCAAGAGACCCAGTACTTC
NA,TRBJ2-3,TRBV9,NA,CASSSRAPGDTQYF,TGTGCCAGCAGCTCTCGGGCCCCAGGAGATACGCAGTATTTT
NA,TRBJ2-3,TRBV24-1,NA,CATSARLTDTQYF,TGTGCCACCAGTGCTCGGCTCACAGATACGCAGTATTTT
NA,TRBJ1-4,TRBV7-2,few,CASSLGQRAATNEKLFF,TGTGCCAGCAGCTTAGGACAGCGAGCGGCAACTAATGAAAAACTGTTTTTT
NA,TRBJ1-1,TRBV30,few,CAQRTGRTTEAFF,TGTGCCCAACGGACCGGACGGACCACTGAAGCTTTCTTT
TRBD1,TRBJ1-1,TRBV30,NA,CAWSQGGNTEAFF,TGTGCCTGGAGTCAGGGGGGGAACACTGAAGCTTTCTTT
NA,TRBJ1-2,TRBV6-5,NA,CASSRGQGYGYTF,TGTGCCAGCAGCAGGGGCCAGGGCTATGGCTACACCTTC
NA,TRBJ1-2,TRBV18,NA,CASSPGQHGYTF,TGTGCCAGCTCACCAGGGCAGCATGGCTACACCTTC
NA,TRBJ2-1,TRBV9,NA,CASSVGAGSYNEQFF,TGTGCCAGCAGCGTAGGAGCGGGTTCCTACAATGAGCAGTTCTTC
NA,TRBJ1-4,TRBV30,NA,CAWSGSSSNEKLFF,TGTGCCTGGAGTGGGTCCAGTTCTAATGAAAAACTGTTTTTT
NA,TRBJ1-1,TRBV5-1,NA,CASSFAGGTMNTEAFF,TGCGCCAGCAGCTTCGCCGGGGGCACCATGAACACTGAAGCTTTCTTT
TRBD1,TRBJ2-7,TRBV19,NA,CASSPSGGGGYEQYF,TGTGCCAGTAGTCCTTCAGGGGGCGGCGGGTACGAGCAGTACTTC
NA,TRBJ2-2,TRBV18,NA,CASSLQGFTGELFF,TGTGCCAGCTCACTACAGGGATTCACCGGGGAGCTGTTTTTT
TRBD2,TRBJ2-1,TRBV7-7,NA,CASSLGAGGYNEQFF,TGTGCCAGCAGCTTAGGGGCGGGAGGGTACAATGAGCAGTTCTTC
NA,TRBJ2-2,TRBV30,NA,CAWSAYRPGELFF,TGTGCCTGGAGTGCTTACAGGCCCGGGGAGCTGTTTTTT
NA,TRBJ1-1,TRBV9,NA,CASSVAMNTEAFF,TGTGCCAGCAGCGTAGCGATGAACACTGAAGCTTTCTTT
NA,TRBJ2-7,TRBV3-1/TRBV3-2,NA,CASSQGGIRQYF,TGTGCCAGCAGCCAAGGGGGTATTAGGCAGTACTTC
NA,TRBJ1-2,TRBV7-8,NA,CASSSREVDGYTF,TGTGCCAGCAGCTCGCGAGAGGTGGATGGCTACACCTTC
TRBD2,TRBJ2-3,TRBV5-4,NA,CASSLRLASSTDTQYF,TGTGCCAGCAGCTTGAGACTAGCTTCTAGCACAGATACGCAGTATTTT
NA,TRBJ1-2,TRBV19,few,CASSASGVVYTF,TGTGCCAGTAGTGCGTCAGGGGTTGTCTACACCTTC
TRBD1,TRBJ2-7,TRBV5-1,once,CASSPSPDRTLSYEQYF,TGCGCCAGCAGCCCTTCACCGGACAGGACCCTTTCCTACGAGCAGTACTTC
NA,TRBJ2-7,TRBV9,NA,CASSVDTGYEQYF,TGTGCCAGCAGCGTGGATACAGGGTACGAGCAGTACTTC
NA,TRBJ2-2,TRBV5-1,NA,CASSSQTTGELFF,TGCGCCAGCAGCTCCCAGACCACCGGGGAGCTGTTTTTT
NA,TRBJ2-7,TRBV6-2/TRBV6-3,NA,CASSYSSGGEQYF,TGTGCCAGCAGTTACTCATCCGGGGGTGAGCAGTACTTC
NA,TRBJ1-2,TRBV7-9,NA,CASTDGFYGYTF,TGTGCCAGCACGGACGGATTCTATGGCTACACCTTC
TRBD2,TRBJ2-1,TRBV6-5,NA,CASSYQRGSYNEQFF,TGTGCCAGCAGTTACCAGCGGGGCTCCTACAATGAGCAGTTCTTC
TRBD1,TRBJ1-3,TRBV5-1,NA,CASSPGTAPNSGNTIYF,TGCGCCAGCAGCCCGGGGACAGCTCCTAACTCTGGAAACACCATATATTTT
TRBD1,TRBJ1-5,TRBV6-5,NA,CASSYSGTGHQPQHF,TGTGCCAGCAGTTACTCCGGGACAGGGCATCAGCCCCAGCATTTT
NA,TRBJ1-2,TRBV23-1,NA,CASSHWGRLSYGYTF,TGCGCCAGCAGTCACTGGGGGAGACTGAGCTATGGCTACACCTTC
NA,TRBJ2-1,TRBV27,NA,CASSSGASYNEQFF,TGTGCCAGCAGTAGTGGGGCCTCCTACAATGAGCAGTTCTTC
TRBD1,TRBJ1-4,TRBV11-2,NA,CASSEQGAMGEKLFF,TGTGCCAGCAGCGAACAGGGGGCAATGGGTGAAAAACTGTTTTTT
NA,TRBJ1-1,TRBV2,NA,CASNPQSGFGAEAFF,TGTGCCAGCAACCCCCAGTCAGGGTTTGGCGCTGAAGCTTTCTTT
NA,TRBJ2-1,TRBV4-1,NA,CASSLALIQGSSAYNEQFF,TGCGCCAGCAGCCTAGCCTTGATACAGGGTTCGTCAGCCTACAATGAGCAGTTCTTC
NA,TRBJ2-3,TRBV4-3,NA,CASSQDQGRDTQYF,TGCGCCAGCAGCCAAGACCAGGGAAGAGATACGCAGTATTTT
NA,TRBJ1-2,TRBV7-2,few,CASSSRTVYGYTF,TGTGCCAGCAGCTCCCGGACAGTCTATGGCTACACCTTC
NA,TRBJ1-4,TRBV4-1,NA,CASSQEEVREKLFF,TGCGCCAGCAGCCAAGAGGAGGTACGTGAAAAACTGTTTTTT
NA,TRBJ1-5,TRBV7-9,NA,CASSPGGGQPQHF,TGTGCCAGCAGCCCTGGGGGGGGTCAGCCCCAGCATTTT
NA,TRBJ2-5,TRBV27,NA,CASSFLGGTRETQYF,TGTGCCAGCAGTTTCCTAGGGGGGACGCGAGAGACCCAGTACTTC
NA,TRBJ2-1,TRBV7-2,NA,CASSASPQQFF,TGTGCCAGCAGCGCGAGTCCCCAGCAGTTCTTC
TRBD2,TRBJ2-1,TRBV5-1,NA,CASSSGTSGRDEQFF,TGCGCCAGCAGCTCCGGGACTAGCGGGAGGGATGAGCAGTTCTTC